This T cell receptor (beta chain) was recovered during a study of T cell repertoires in cytomegalovirus infection (dated by TCRdb to the late 2010s). Regarding the complete study: Because public TCR beta signatures pointed to carriage of CMV infection together with the matching HLA type, the HLA type of each donor mattered for the analysis. Beyond this particular receptor, the publication reports: In the ex vivo response, HLA-C-restricted CMV-specific TCR beta clonotypes were dominant, and in two of eight donors the single most frequent clonotype came from this HLA-C-restricted group. Carriers of CMV infection plus the relevant HLA type were discriminated by the cumulative frequency of public TCR beta family members in the study cohort and in an independent approximately 400-donor cohort.

Remarks on this clonotype: No antigen is known for it. Base qualities are not provided; no much larger clone lies one nucleotide away.

Germline trimming: 5 bases from V, 4 bases from J; junction bases outside gene matches: 5. Taken from the germline V gene (reference sequence), the CDR1 and CDR2 loops are SEHNR and FQNEAQ. The CDR3 measures 15 amino acids from cysteine to phenylalanine. The only DNA kept is the CDR3, 45 bases in frame from the first base. Sequencing was performed on an Illumina HiSeq 1500. TCRdb handled the public reads itself, with Q25 trimming in fastp and clone calling in MiXCR, and kept productive beta chains. CDR3 protein sequences are deduplicated, and each keeps its most common genes and DNA. Here the sample has under 350,000 distinct CDR3 sequences; 9.6% occur a single time. Over 2.5% of the sample comes from the top ten.

Sequenced sample: PBMCs. The sequence derives from a human donor in good health (CMV status not recorded). Some clones in this sample may be carry-over from other donors' samples. Recombination joined TRBV7-9 with TRBJ2-5, with 12 central nucleotides matching TRBD2. CDR3 protein: CASSEGLAGTETQYF. Here is the DNA: TGTGCCAGCAGCGAAGGACTAGCGGGGACAGAGACCCAGTACTTC. This CDR3, with the reference TRBV7-9 and TRBJ2-5 proteins standing in past its ends, gives the full variable domain DTGVSQNPRHKITKRGQNVTFRCDPISEHNRLYWYRQTLGQGPEFLTYFQNEAQLEKSRLLSDRFSAERPKGSFSTLEIQRTEQGDSAMYLCASSEGLAGTETQYFGPGTRLLVL.